This T cell receptor (beta chain) emerged from a study of T cells in narcolepsy (dated by TCRdb to 2016 to 2019). Background for the entire study: Healthy control donors were enrolled in the study alongside patients who had narcolepsy type 1 or type 2 (NT1, NT2). The study sought autoreactive T cells targeting hypocretin neuron self-antigens (hypocretin, TRIB2) in narcolepsy patients, using TCR Vbeta sequencing to track clonotypes in blood and CSF.

The protocol used for the library was the immunoSEQ multiplex PCR assay. TCRdb stores this immuneACCESS table with in-frame sequences only. Part of the clones is absent; in the studies checked, under half of the shortfall reflects unresolved V genes, and no reason is known for the rest. This sample lists about 24,000 clones; 80% to 85% were detected once. 4.2% of the sample is held by the ten biggest clonotypes. Notes on this clone: What antigen it recognizes has not been identified. Base qualities are not provided; no much larger clone lies one nucleotide away.

The full study reports these points: Plots that compared CSF and blood CD4+ T cell clonotypes from the same patient highlighted HCRT-specific and TRIB2-specific autoreactive clonotypes. Autoreactive clonotypes were reported to be detected serially in the blood of the same patients and of different patients, but not in the blood of healthy controls. Numbers of sequenced blood memory CD4+ clonotypes were comparable, averaging around 40,000 in patients and some 33,000 in controls. No sequences matching autoreactive T cell clones were present in some of the blood memory CD4+ repertoires from patients and controls.

The CDR3 sequence holds 11 residues, the cysteine and phenylalanine included. The retained sequence is limited to the CDR3, 33 bases, with the frame set at the first base. Trimming costs V 5 bases and J 7 bases, and their ends lie 3 bases apart. CDR1 is given as SGHTA and CDR2 as FQGNSA, both from the germline V gene. Memory CD4+ T cells were sorted ex vivo from peripheral blood of narcolepsy patients and healthy controls for TCR Vbeta sequencing. The sequence links TRBV7-2 to TRBJ1-6; no D segment can be confidently identified. Material: memory (CD45RA-) CD4+ T cells from blood. The sample's cell subset or site label, decoded: memory T cells sorted ex vivo from peripheral blood. The sequence derives from a human donor in good health. The DNA sequence is TGTGCCAGCAGCGGCAATTCACCCCTCCACTTT. Its protein product is CASSGNSPLHF.